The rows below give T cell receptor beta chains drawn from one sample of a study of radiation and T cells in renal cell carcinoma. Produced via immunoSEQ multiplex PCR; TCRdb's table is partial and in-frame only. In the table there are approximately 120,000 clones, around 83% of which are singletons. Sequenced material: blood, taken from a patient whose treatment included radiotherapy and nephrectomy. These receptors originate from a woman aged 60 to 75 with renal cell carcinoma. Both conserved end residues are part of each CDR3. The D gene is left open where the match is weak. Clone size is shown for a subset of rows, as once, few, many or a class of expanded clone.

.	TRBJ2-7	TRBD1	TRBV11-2	CASSPSGTGFVYEQYF	TGTGCCAGCAGCCCCTCCGGGACAGGGTTCGTCTACGAGCAGTACTTC
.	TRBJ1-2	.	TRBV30	CAWSHGSYGYTF	TGTGCCTGGAGCCATGGGAGCTATGGCTACACCTTC
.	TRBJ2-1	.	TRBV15	CATSNGGPAVGLGEQFF	TGTGCCACCAGCAACGGGGGCCCGGCTGTGGGCCTCGGTGAGCAGTTCTTC
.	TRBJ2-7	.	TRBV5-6	CASSLDGLYEQYF	TGTGCCAGCAGTTTGGACGGGCTTTACGAGCAGTACTTC
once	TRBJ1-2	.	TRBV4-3	CASSQDMGRTSYGYTF	TGCGCCAGCAGCCAAGATATGGGGCGGACCTCCTATGGCTACACCTTC
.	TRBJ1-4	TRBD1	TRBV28	CASSLGTGSEKLFF	TGTGCCAGCAGCCTCGGGACAGGAAGTGAAAAACTGTTTTTT
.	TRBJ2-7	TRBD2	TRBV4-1	CASSRQLAEGLYEQYF	TGCGCCAGCAGCCGACAACTAGCGGAGGGCCTCTACGAGCAGTACTTC
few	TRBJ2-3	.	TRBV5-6	CASSFRTADTDTQYF	TGTGCCAGCAGCTTTCGGACAGCGGACACAGATACGCAGTATTTT
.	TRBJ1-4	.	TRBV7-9	CASSLVGGFNEKLFF	TGTGCCAGCAGCTTAGTGGGAGGCTTTAATGAAAAACTGTTTTTT
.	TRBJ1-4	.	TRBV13	CASSLGAGKLFF	TGTGCCAGCAGCTTAGGGGCGGGTAAACTGTTTTTT
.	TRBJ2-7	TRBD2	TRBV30	CARSAMTSGRGSYEQYF	TGTGCCCGGAGTGCCATGACTAGCGGGAGAGGATCCTACGAGCAGTACTTC
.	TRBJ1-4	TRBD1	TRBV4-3	CASSRQGQDEKLFF	TGCGCCAGCAGCCGACAAGGACAGGATGAAAAACTGTTTTTT
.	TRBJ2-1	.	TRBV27	CASSLVYASYNEQFF	TGTGCCAGCAGTTTGGTTTACGCCTCCTACAATGAGCAGTTCTTC